This TCR beta chain was observed in a study of T cell repertoires in cytomegalovirus infection. The overall study: CMV infection together with matching HLA type was indicated by public TCR beta signatures.

TCRdb analysed the reads with MiXCR anew, one entry per CDR3 protein. The top ten clones hold 10% of a sample with around 440,000 distinct CDR3 sequences, approximately 10% of them seen once. This clonotype was recorded at least ten times. The length of the CDR3 is 14 residues. The V and J ends lost 5 bases and 8 bases, in that order; junction bases with no gene match: 3. Sequenced material: PBMCs. The TCR was taken from a human donor in good health (CMV status not recorded). Some clones in this sample may be carry-over from other donors' samples. The chain couples TRBV12-3 or TRBV12-4 to TRBJ1-6; 10 bases line up with TRBD1. DNA of the CDR3: TGTGCCAGCAGTGACGACAGGGGGCATTCACCCCTCCACTTT. Protein sequence: CASSDDRGHSPLHF.